A single sample is the source of the 10 T cell receptor beta chains below, sequenced in a study of cytomegalovirus exposure and HLA in healthy donors. Sequencing used immunoSEQ multiplex PCR; TCRdb keeps in-frame clones, though not all of them. In the table there are some 120,000 clones, roughly 86% of which are singletons. Source material: PBMCs. The receptors come from a man aged 25 to 45 in good health and CMV-seronegative.

The rearrangement joins TRBV7-9 to TRBJ1-4, with 8 bases that match TRBD1. The CDR3 length is 16 residues. Unmatched junction bases numbered 11, after V lost 3 bases and J lost 8 bases. In germline, CDR1 is SEHNR, CDR2 FQNEAQ (reference sequence). The CDR3 DNA follows: TGTGCCAGCAGCTTGGTCCTGACAGGGGAAGGAGAAAAACTGTTTTTT. Translation gives CASSLVLTGEGEKLFF.

This chain uses TRBV11-2 with TRBJ1-6, with D hard to call. There are 15 residues in the CDR3. The V end was cut by 2 bases, the J end by 4 bases, with 9 bases between. CDR1 is SGHAT, CDR2 FQNNGV, per germline. CDR3 sequence reads: CASSLSVTYNSPLHF. CDR3 sequence (DNA): TGTGCCAGCAGCTTAAGCGTAACTTATAATTCACCCCTCCACTTT.

The CDR3 region is CASSEGTTTDTQYF. Written as DNA, the CDR3 is TGCGCCAGCAGTGAAGGGACTACAACAGATACGCAGTATTTT. This chain connects TRBV10-1 to TRBJ2-3, with 7 positions matching TRBD2. Unmatched junction bases numbered 3, after V lost 3 bases and J lost 3 bases. There are 14 residues in the CDR3. Germline V gene lookup returns CDR1 WNHNN and CDR2 SYGVQD (reference sequence).

The chain uses TRBV28 and TRBJ2-1; 13 positions match TRBD2. CDR1 is MDHEN, CDR2 SYDVKM, per germline. CDR3 length equals 19 residues. Unmatched junction bases numbered 10, after V lost 2 bases and J lost 3 bases. The CDR3 reads CASSLEWGTSGDNYNEQFF. The CDR3 DNA reads TGTGCCAGCAGTTTAGAATGGGGGACTAGCGGGGACAACTACAATGAGCAGTTCTTC.

The chain is built from TRBV5-6 and TRBJ2-5, with 8 nucleotides matching TRBD1. V was pared by 4 bases and J by 5 bases, with 4 bases of the junction left unmatched. The CDR3 contains 13 residues. Looked up from germline, CDR1 is SGHDT and CDR2 is YYEEEE. The CDR3 DNA is TGTGCCAGCAGCACGCAGGGGGCTGAGACCCAGTACTTC. As protein: CASSTQGAETQYF.

V gene TRBV13 combines with J gene TRBJ1-2; TRBD1 aligns across 9 bases. CDR3 length equals 14 residues. Germline V gene lookup returns CDR1 PRHDT and CDR2 FYEKMQ (reference sequence). V shed 8 bases, J shed 7 bases, and the junction held 11 bases outside the gene matches. CDR3 DNA sequence: TGTGCCAGCGGACCACAGGGGGCTTTAACTGGCTACACCTTC. Protein: CASGPQGALTGYTF.

V gene TRBV4-3 combines with J gene TRBJ2-5; 12 bases are a match to TRBD2. Germline V gene data show CDR1 as LGHNA and CDR2 as YSLEER. With V trimmed by 0 bases and J by 5 bases, 13 bases remained unmatched. The CDR3 consists of 19 residues. The CDR3 sequence: CASSQDGVLAGGPGETQYF. CDR3 sequence (DNA): TGCGCCAGCAGCCAAGATGGGGTGCTAGCGGGGGGGCCGGGGGAGACCCAGTACTTC.

The chain carries TRBV5-1 and TRBJ1-5, with 7 bases fitting TRBD1. Per the germline V gene, CDR1 is SGHRS and CDR2 is YFSETQ. V lost 4 bases, J lost 0 bases, and 4 bases stayed unmatched. This CDR3 has 15 amino acids. The CDR3 loop is CASSPGTDSNQPQHF. The DNA of the CDR3 is TGCGCCAGCAGCCCAGGGACAGATAGCAATCAGCCCCAGCATTTT.

The rearrangement uses TRBV28 and TRBJ2-7, with a tentative D call TRBD1 (7 bases). Germline V gives CDR1 MDHEN, CDR2 SYDVKM. Between the trimmed V and J ends, which lost 6 bases and 6 bases, there was a span of 15 bases. The CDR3 loop spans 13 amino acids. Here the CDR3 DNA reads TGTGCCAGCAGACCCCAGGGGGGCGGCGAGCAGTACTTC. It yields the protein CASRPQGGGEQYF.

The genes are TRBV19 and TRBJ1-1, with TRBD1 matching 9 bases. Germline CDR1 LNHDA, CDR2 SQIVND (reference sequence). The CDR3 is 14 amino acids. Germline trimming cut 6 bases from V and 6 bases from J; bases unmatched to any gene: 8. DNA for the CDR3: TGTGCCAGTAGGACCGGGACAGGGTCCCCTGAAGCTTTCTTT. It codes for CASRTGTGSPEAFF. The variable domain in full, with the rest retrieved from reference TRBV19 and TRBJ1-1, is DGGITQSPKYLFRKEGQNVTLSCEQNLNHDAMYWYRQDPGQGLRLIYYSQIVNDFQKGDIAEGYSVSREKKESFPLTVTSAQKNPTAFYLCASRTGTGSPEAFFGQGTRLTVV.